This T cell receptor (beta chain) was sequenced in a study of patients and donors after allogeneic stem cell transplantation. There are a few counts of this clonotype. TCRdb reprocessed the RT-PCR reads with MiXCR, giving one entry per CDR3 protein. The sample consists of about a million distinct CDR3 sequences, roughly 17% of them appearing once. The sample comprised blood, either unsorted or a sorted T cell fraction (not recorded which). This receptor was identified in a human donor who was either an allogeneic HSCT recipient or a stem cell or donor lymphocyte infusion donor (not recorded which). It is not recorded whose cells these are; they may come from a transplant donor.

Written as DNA, the CDR3 is TGTGCCAGCAGTGATCCCGGGGATAAAAACATTCAGTACTTC. Its protein is CASSDPGDKNIQYF. V and J are TRBV25-1 and TRBJ2-4; tentative D call: TRBD2 (5 bases). Germline CDR1 is MGHDK and CDR2 is SYGVNS. The CDR3 covers 14 residues. Trimming left V 3 bases short and J 4 bases short, with 10 bases between.